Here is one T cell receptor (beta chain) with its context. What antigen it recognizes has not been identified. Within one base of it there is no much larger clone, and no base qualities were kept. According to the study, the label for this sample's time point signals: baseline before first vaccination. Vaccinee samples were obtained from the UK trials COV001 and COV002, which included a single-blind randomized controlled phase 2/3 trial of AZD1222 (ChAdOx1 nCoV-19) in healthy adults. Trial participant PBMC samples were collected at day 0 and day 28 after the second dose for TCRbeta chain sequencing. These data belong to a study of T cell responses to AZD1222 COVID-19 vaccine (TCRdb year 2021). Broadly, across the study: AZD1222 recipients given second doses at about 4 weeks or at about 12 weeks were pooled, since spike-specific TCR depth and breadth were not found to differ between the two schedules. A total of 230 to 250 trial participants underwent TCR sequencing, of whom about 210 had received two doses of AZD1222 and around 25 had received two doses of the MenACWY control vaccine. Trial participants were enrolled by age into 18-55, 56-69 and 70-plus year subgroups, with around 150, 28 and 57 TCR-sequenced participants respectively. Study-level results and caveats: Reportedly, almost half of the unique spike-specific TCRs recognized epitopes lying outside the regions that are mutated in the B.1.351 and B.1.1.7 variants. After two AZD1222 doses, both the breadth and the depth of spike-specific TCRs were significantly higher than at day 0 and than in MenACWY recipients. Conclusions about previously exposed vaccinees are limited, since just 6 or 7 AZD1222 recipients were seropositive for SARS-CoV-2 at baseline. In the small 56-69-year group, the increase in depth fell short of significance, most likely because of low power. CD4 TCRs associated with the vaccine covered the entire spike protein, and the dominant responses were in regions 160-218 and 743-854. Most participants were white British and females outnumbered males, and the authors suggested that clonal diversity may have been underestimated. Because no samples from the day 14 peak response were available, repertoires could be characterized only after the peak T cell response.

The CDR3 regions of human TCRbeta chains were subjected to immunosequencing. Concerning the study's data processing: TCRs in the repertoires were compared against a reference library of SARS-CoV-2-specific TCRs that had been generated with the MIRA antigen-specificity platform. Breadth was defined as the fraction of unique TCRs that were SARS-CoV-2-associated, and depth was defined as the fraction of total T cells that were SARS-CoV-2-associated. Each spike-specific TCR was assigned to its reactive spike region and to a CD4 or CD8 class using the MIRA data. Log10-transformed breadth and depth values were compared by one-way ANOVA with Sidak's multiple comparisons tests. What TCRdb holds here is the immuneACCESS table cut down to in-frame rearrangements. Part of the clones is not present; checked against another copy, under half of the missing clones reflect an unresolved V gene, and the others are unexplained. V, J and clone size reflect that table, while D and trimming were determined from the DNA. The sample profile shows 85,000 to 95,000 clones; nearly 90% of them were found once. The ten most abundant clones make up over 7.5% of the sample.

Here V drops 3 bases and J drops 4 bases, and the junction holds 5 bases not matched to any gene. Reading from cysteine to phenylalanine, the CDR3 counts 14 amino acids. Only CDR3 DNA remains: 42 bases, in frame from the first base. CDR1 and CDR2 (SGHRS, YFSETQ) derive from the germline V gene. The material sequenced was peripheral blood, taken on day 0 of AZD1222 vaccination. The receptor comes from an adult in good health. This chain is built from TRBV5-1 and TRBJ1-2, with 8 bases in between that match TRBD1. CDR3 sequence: CASSSGQALYGYTF. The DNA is TGCGCCAGCAGCTCGGGACAGGCCCTCTATGGCTACACCTTC.